This record looks at one T cell receptor beta chain sequence and its context. Its antigen is as yet unknown. This sample stems from a study of T cell responses to AZD1222 COVID-19 vaccine. Study-wide findings and caveats: Researchers report vaccine-associated CD4 TCRs spanning spike, with dominance at 160-218 and 743-854. Spike-specific TCR breadth and depth grew following two AZD1222 doses. Females outnumbered males among donors, who were mostly white British; clonal diversity was possibly underestimated. Unmutated variant regions are reportedly the target of nearly half of TCRs that are spike-specific.

Sequenced by immunoSEQ multiplex PCR; TCRdb stores in-frame clones only, minus some. The repertoire holds just over 65,000 clones, with about 90% as singletons. CDR1 MGHRA and CDR2 YSYEKL come from the germline V gene. Trimming took 4 bases from V and 5 from J, leaving 27 bases between them. The CDR3 totals 18 residues. V gene TRBV4-1 combines with J gene TRBJ2-7; D may be TRBD2 (6 bases). The sequencing here drew on peripheral blood, taken on day 0 of AZD1222 vaccination. The clonotype comes from an adult in good health. The CDR3 sequence: CASSPGILRRGYYDEQYF. The DNA for the CDR3 is TGCGCCAGCAGCCCCGGGATCCTGAGGAGGGGATACTATGACGAGCAGTACTTC.